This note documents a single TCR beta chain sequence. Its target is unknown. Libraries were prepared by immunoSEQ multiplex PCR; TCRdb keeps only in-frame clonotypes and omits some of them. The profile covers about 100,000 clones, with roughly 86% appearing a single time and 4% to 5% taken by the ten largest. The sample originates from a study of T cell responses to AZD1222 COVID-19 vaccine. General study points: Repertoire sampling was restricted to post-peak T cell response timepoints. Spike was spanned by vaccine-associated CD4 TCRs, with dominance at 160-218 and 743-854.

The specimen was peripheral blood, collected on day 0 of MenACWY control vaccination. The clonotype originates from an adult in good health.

The CDR3 region is CASRMRRAPNTEAFF. CDR3 DNA sequence: TGTGCCAGCAGGATGCGGCGAGCCCCTAACACTGAAGCTTTCTTT. The chain joins TRBV6-5 to TRBJ1-1, with unresolved D. Germline V lookup: CDR1 MNHEY, CDR2 SVGAGI. The CDR3 is made up of 15 amino acids. Trimming left V 6 bases short and J 2 bases short, with 16 bases between.